The 13 T cell receptor beta chains in this list originate from one sample, sequenced in a study of neoadjuvant anti-PD-1 for oral cavity cancer. Only in-frame clones appear in the TCRdb table, and some are missing; sequencing was by immunoSEQ multiplex PCR. The data hold about 7,000 clones, with about 80% observed a single time. This sample comprised PBMCs, obtained before nivolumab (anti-PD-1) treatment. These TCRs come from a person aged 35-80 years with oral cavity squamous cell carcinoma.

In its sample, this clone was seen a few times. The chain combines TRBV15 with TRBJ1-2; D is ambiguous. V was trimmed by 1 base and J by 0 bases, leaving 6 bases between them. The CDR3 extends over 14 amino acids. Per the germline V gene, CDR1 is LNHNV and CDR2 is YYDKDF (reference sequence). CDR3 sequence: CATSRAGTNYGYTF. As DNA, the CDR3 is TGTGCCACCAGCAGAGCCGGGACTAACTATGGCTACACCTTC.

This clone was seen more than once but under ten times. The chain has TRBV4-2 and TRBJ1-2, with 11 positions matching TRBD1. Germline values: CDR1 LGHNA, CDR2 YNFKEQ. This CDR3 is 17 amino acids long. The junction had 9 bases not matched to a gene; V was cut back by 2 bases and J by 4 bases. CDR3 DNA: TGTGCCAGCAGCCAAAAGTATCCGGGACAGGGGGGCTATGGCTACACCTTC. Its protein product is CASSQKYPGQGGYGYTF.

The rearrangement links TRBV6-1 to TRBJ1-5, with D perhaps matching TRBD1 (5 bases). The germline V gene encodes CDR1 MNHNS and CDR2 SASEGT. The length of the CDR3 is 15 residues. The V end lost 5 bases, the J end lost 2 bases, and 13 bases lay between the germline ends. CDR3 DNA: TGTGCCAGCAGTCAAGGGGACCTCGGCAATCAGCCCCAGCATTTT. Translating gives CASSQGDLGNQPQHF.

The gene calls are TRBV6-6 and TRBJ2-5; 9 positions agree with TRBD2. The V segment lost 5 bases and the J segment 1 base; nucleotides outside the gene matches: 2. The CDR3 is 14 residues long. CDR1 and CDR2 from the germline V gene are MNHNY and SVGAGI (reference sequence). In DNA, the CDR3 is TGTGCCAGCAGTATAGCGGGGGTCCAAGAGACCCAGTACTTC. Its translation is CASSIAGVQETQYF.

The chain recombines TRBV5-1 with TRBJ2-1; D is possibly TRBD2 (6 bases). Deletions cut 7 bases from V and 0 bases from J, with 14 bases between. The length of the CDR3 is 15 residues. Per germline, CDR1 SGHRS and CDR2 YFSETQ. CDR3 amino acids: CASGSGTSSYNEQFF. CDR3 DNA sequence: TGCGCCAGCGGTAGCGGAACTAGCTCCTACAATGAGCAGTTCTTC.

This clone was counted only a few times. V gene TRBV5-1 combines with J gene TRBJ1-1; D unresolved. Germline V gene sequence: CDR1 SGHRS, CDR2 YFSETQ. There are 13 residues in the CDR3. The ends were cut back, 0 bases at V and 4 bases at J, with 7 bases in the middle. CDR3 DNA sequence: TGCGCCAGCAGCTTGGCTGCCCCCACTGAAGCTTTCTTT. Amino acids: CASSLAAPTEAFF.

The chain is built from TRBV4-3 and TRBJ1-2, with 8 bases identical to TRBD1. The CDR3 length is 15 residues. V lost 3 bases to trimming and J lost 3 bases; unmatched junction nucleotides: 6. The germline gives CDR1 LGHNA, CDR2 YSLEER. CDR3 region: CASSQDREADYGYTF. CDR3 bases: TGCGCCAGCAGCCAGGACAGGGAGGCCGACTATGGCTACACCTTC.

The V call is TRBV19, the J call TRBJ2-5; D assignment may be TRBD1 or TRBD2 (5 bases each). This CDR3 contains 13 residues. The V gene's germline CDR1 is LNHDA and CDR2 SQIVND (reference sequence). Trimming left V 10 bases short and J 5 bases short, with 17 bases between. CDR3 sequence (DNA): TGTGCCACCTCGGGGACCTCCCGGGAGACCCAGTACTTC. It is translated as CATSGTSRETQYF.

This clone was detected a few times. V gene TRBV10-3 combines with J gene TRBJ2-7; no reliable D call. This CDR3 contains 12 residues. Germline V CDR1 and CDR2: ENHRY, SYGVKD. Between the trimmed V and J ends, which lost 6 bases and 3 bases, there was a span of 9 bases. In DNA form, the CDR3 reads TGTGCCATCAGCCCAATCAACTACGAGCAGTACTTC. As protein: CAISPINYEQYF.

The chain couples TRBV5-6 to TRBJ1-1; 8 positions agree with TRBD1. Unmatched junction bases numbered 6, after V lost 1 base and J lost 10 bases. The CDR3 contains 13 residues. Per germline, CDR1 SGHDT and CDR2 YYEEEE. The CDR3 DNA follows: TGTGCCAGCAGCTTGCCGATAGGGACAGGAGCTTTCTTT. Its protein product is CASSLPIGTGAFF.

The chain recombines TRBV19 with TRBJ2-6; 7 nucleotides align to TRBD2. Germline trimming cut 3 bases from V and 1 base from J; bases unmatched to any gene: 9. From germline, CDR1 is LNHDA and CDR2 SQIVND (reference sequence). This CDR3 has 18 residues. This CDR3 reads CASSMVASGSSGANVLTF. In nucleotides, the CDR3 is TGTGCCAGTAGTATGGTGGCTAGCGGATCATCTGGGGCCAACGTCCTGACTTTC.

CDR3 coding DNA: TGTGCCAGCAGCTTAAGGGGGGCTGCGGAGACCCAGTACTTC. Its translation: CASSLRGAAETQYF. The chain has TRBV11-2 and TRBJ2-5; tentatively, D is TRBD1 or TRBD2 (6 bases each). The length of the CDR3 is 14 residues. V lost 2 bases and J 5 bases, leaving 12 bases between the germline ends. Germline CDR1 and CDR2: SGHAT and FQNNGV.

The rearrangement joins TRBV9 to TRBJ2-3; TRBD2 might be the D (6 bases). Deletions cut 7 bases from V and 2 bases from J, with 11 bases between. Germline V gene data show CDR1 as SGDLS and CDR2 as YYNGEE. The CDR3 spans 13 residues. For the CDR3, the DNA is TGTGCCAGCGGCGGGGCCAACACAGATACGCAGTATTTT. Translation gives CASGGANTDTQYF.